Detailed here is one T cell receptor beta chain. Methods used by the authors: Estimated nucleated cell counts came from reference gene primer amplification. TCRdb keeps only in-frame clones here, not all; method: immunoSEQ multiplex PCR. The V and J calls and clone size come from that table; D and trimming were worked out from the DNA. This table has fewer than 110,000 clones, approximately 84% appearing once. This entry belongs to a study of blood T cell repertoires in COVID-19. The V end was cut by 5 bases, the J end by 0 bases, with 14 bases between. This CDR3 has 16 residues. Germline V gene sequence: CDR1 SGHVS, CDR2 FNYEAQ.

The sequenced sample was peripheral blood. The V gene is TRBV7-6, the J gene TRBJ2-1; tentative D call: TRBD1 (6 bases). This TCR derives from a human donor in a cohort sampled during active COVID-19. This chain's CDR3 is CASSNPGTSSYNEQFF. The DNA for the CDR3 is TGTGCCAGCAGCAACCCCGGGACAAGCTCCTACAATGAGCAGTTCTTC.